What follows are 2 T cell receptor beta chains derived from one specimen sequenced in a study of tumor-infiltrating lymphocytes in localized non-small cell lung cancer. TCRdb's table, derived via immunoSEQ multiplex PCR, lists solely in-frame clones and lacks some. Among some 10,000 clones listed, around 82% were seen once. Sequences were obtained from uninvolved lung tissue not adjacent to the tumor. The receptors were sampled from a human donor with non-small cell lung cancer.

The chain carries TRBV9 and TRBJ2-7; D is perhaps TRBD2 (6 bases). This CDR3 has 15 residues. Trimming left V 0 bases short and J 4 bases short, with 14 bases between. CDR1 and CDR2 from the germline V gene are SGDLS and YYNGEE. CDR3 amino acids: CASSVGGTSFYEQYF. As DNA, the CDR3 is TGTGCCAGCAGCGTAGGCGGGACGTCCTTTTACGAGCAGTACTTC.

The J gene is TRBJ1-3, the V gene TRBV6-1; D is unclear. Germline CDR1 reads MNHNS; CDR2 reads SASEGT. V lost 5 bases and J 3 bases, leaving 5 bases between the germline ends. The CDR3 loop spans 12 amino acids. CDR3 nucleotides: TGTGCCAGCAGTTTTAGTGGAAACACCATATATTTT. Its protein is CASSFSGNTIYF.